This T cell receptor (beta chain) was captured in a study of CD8+ T cells in alopecia areata. Study observations and caveats: Researchers reported that TCR sharing among patients proved less clear than in mice, possibly HLA-linked. Scalp samples also contribute reads from the resident alphabeta T cells found in normal skin. Compared with normal scalp, lesional scalp had higher clonality and more expanded CD8+ clones.

Germline V gene lookup returns CDR1 SGHDN and CDR2 FVKESK. CDR3 length: 15 amino acids. V was pared by 2 bases and J by 5 bases, with 7 bases of the junction left unmatched. The authors extracted RNA and reverse transcribed it into cDNA as the sequencing template. Data came from immunoSEQ multiplex PCR; TCRdb stores just in-frame clones and leaves some out. Of about 200,000 clones listed, around 50% were seen once; the top ten hold around 5%. Of note for this clone: Its antigen is as yet unknown.

This clonotype was obtained from a human donor in good health. This chain links TRBV14 with TRBJ1-1; 8 bases agree with TRBD1. The sequenced material came from CD8+ T cells sorted from blood. CDR3 nucleotides: TGTGCCAGCAGCCAAAAACCAGGGGGCTATACTGAAGCTTTCTTT. It is translated as CASSQKPGGYTEAFF.